This is a list of T cell receptor beta chains from one sample in a study of blood T cells in healthy people across ages. TCRdb itself ran the 5' RACE reads through MiXCR, one entry per CDR3 protein. Of over 600,000 distinct CDR3 sequences detected, approximately 40% appear once; the ten largest clones hold around 32%. What was sequenced was blood. Source of these receptors: a man older than 75 in good health. CDR3s include the opening cysteine and the closing phenylalanine or tryptophan. A D gene is named only where the DNA matches it firmly. Where a row states a size, it is once, few, many or the class of an expanded clone; other rows omit it.

J gene	clone size	D gene	V gene	CDR3 protein	CDR3 DNA
TRBJ2-1	-	-	TRBV6-6	CAGSYSKYNEQFF	TGTGCCGGCAGTTACAGTAAATACAATGAGCAGTTCTTC
TRBJ1-1	-	-	TRBV4-2	CASSLEVQGTNTEAFF	TGTGCCAGCAGCCTGGAAGTCCAGGGGACGAACACTGAAGCTTTCTTT
TRBJ2-3	-	TRBD2	TRBV10-3	CAIAGVSTDTQYF	TGTGCCATCGCGGGGGTTAGCACAGATACGCAGTATTTT
TRBJ1-6	-	TRBD1	TRBV7-8	CASSGTGGFSPLHF	TGTGCCAGCAGCGGGACAGGGGGCTTTTCACCCCTCCACTTT
TRBJ2-1	-	TRBD1	TRBV7-2	CASSARTGIYNEQFF	TGTGCCAGCAGCGCCCGGACAGGAATCTACAATGAGCAGTTCTTC
TRBJ1-5	-	-	TRBV6-2/TRBV6-3	CASSYHSGQPQHF	TGTGCCAGCAGTTACCACAGTGGTCAGCCCCAGCATTTT
TRBJ2-7	-	-	TRBV30	CAWSVRFGEGPLISYEQYF	TGTGCCTGGAGTGTACGTTTTGGTGAGGGGCCGCTAATCTCCTACGAGCAGTACTTC
TRBJ1-3	-	-	TRBV9	CASSSISGNTIYF	TGTGCCAGCAGCTCGATATCTGGAAACACCATATATTTT
TRBJ2-2	-	TRBD2	TRBV10-2	CASSGASGGTGELFF	TGCGCCAGCAGTGGGGCTAGCGGAGGAACCGGGGAGCTGTTTTTT
TRBJ2-3	-	TRBD2	TRBV27	CASSSPGTSGGRNTQYF	TGTGCCAGCAGCAGCCCCGGGACTAGCGGGGGGCGGAATACGCAGTATTTT
TRBJ2-7	many	-	TRBV12-3/TRBV12-4	CASSFQGSYEQYF	TGTGCCAGCAGTTTTCAGGGGAGCTACGAGCAGTACTTC
TRBJ2-3	-	-	TRBV7-7	CASSAQGPTDTQYF	TGTGCTAGCAGCGCCCAGGGGCCGACAGATACGCAGTATTTT
TRBJ2-1	-	-	TRBV4-2	CASSQRRRNNEQFF	TGTGCCAGCAGCCAAAGGAGGAGAAACAATGAGCAGTTCTTC
TRBJ2-7	many	-	TRBV12-3/TRBV12-4	CASSFVEPSYEQYF	TGTGCCAGCAGCTTTGTGGAGCCCTCCTACGAGCAGTACTTC
TRBJ2-4	-	-	TRBV21-1	CATRDPRDIQYF	TGTGCCACACGCGACCCAAGGGACATTCAGTACTTC
TRBJ2-7	many	-	TRBV4-3	CASSQDLRESEQYF	TGCGCCAGCAGCCAAGATCTAAGGGAAAGCGAGCAGTACTTC
TRBJ2-7	-	-	TRBV14	CASSQGGGRYYEQYF	TGTGCCAGCAGCCAAGGAGGTGGCAGATACTACGAGCAGTACTTC